This T cell receptor beta chain appears in the sequencing data of a study of blood T cell repertoires in COVID-19. The overall study: Collection of acute and convalescent COVID-19 samples took place in the United States, Italy and Spain. Nucleic acid was either cDNA or gDNA, and it came from T cells, B-cell-depleted T cells, or PBMCs.

Only in-frame clones appear in the TCRdb table, and some are missing; sequencing was by immunoSEQ multiplex PCR. The sample lists about 100,000 clones, about 84% seen once, with over 10% in the top ten. J was trimmed by 9 bases and V by 5 bases; bases with no gene match: 11. Germline V gene lookup returns CDR1 SEHNR and CDR2 FQNEAQ (reference sequence). This CDR3 is 15 amino acids long. The receptor was derived from a human donor in a cohort sampled during active COVID-19. Sequences were obtained from peripheral blood. This chain links TRBV7-9 with TRBJ2-1, with 9 bases lining up with TRBD2. The CDR3 loop reads CASSPDSGSGGEQFF. The CDR3 DNA reads as TGTGCCAGCAGCCCTGATAGCGGGAGTGGCGGTGAGCAGTTCTTC.